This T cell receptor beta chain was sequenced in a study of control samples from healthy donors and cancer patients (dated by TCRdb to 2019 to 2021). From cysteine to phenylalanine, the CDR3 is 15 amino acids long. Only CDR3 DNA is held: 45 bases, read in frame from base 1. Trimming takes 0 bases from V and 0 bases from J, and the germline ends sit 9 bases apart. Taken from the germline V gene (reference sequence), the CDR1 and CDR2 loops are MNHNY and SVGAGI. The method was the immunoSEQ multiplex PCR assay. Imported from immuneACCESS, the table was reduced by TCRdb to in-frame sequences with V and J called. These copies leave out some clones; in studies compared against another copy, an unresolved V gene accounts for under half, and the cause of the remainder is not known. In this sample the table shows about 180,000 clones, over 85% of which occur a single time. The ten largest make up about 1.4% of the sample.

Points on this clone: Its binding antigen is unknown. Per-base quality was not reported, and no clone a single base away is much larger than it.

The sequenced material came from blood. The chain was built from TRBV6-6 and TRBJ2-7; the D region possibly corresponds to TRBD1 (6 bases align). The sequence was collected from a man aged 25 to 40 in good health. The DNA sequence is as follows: TGTGCCAGCAGTTACTCCCGGACAGCCTCCTACGAGCAGTACTTC. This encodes CASSYSRTASYEQYF.